The 19 T cell receptor beta chains below were found in one sample sequenced in a study of blood T cell repertoires in COVID-19. Here immunoSEQ multiplex PCR was the method, and the copy in TCRdb shows in-frame clones only, minus some. The sample includes approximately 250,000 clones, 80% to 90% of them seen just once. Sequenced material: peripheral blood. The receptors come from a man aged 35 to 55 with acute or convalescent COVID-19.

The rearrangement links TRBV7-2 to TRBJ1-6; TRBD1 aligns across 7 bases. Unmatched junction bases numbered 3, after V lost 0 bases and J lost 7 bases. Germline V gene sequence: CDR1 SGHTA, CDR2 FQGNSA. The length of the CDR3 is 15 residues. CDR3 sequence (DNA): TGTGCCAGCAGCTTAGCGGGACAGCGAAATTCACCCCTCCACTTT. The encoded protein is CASSLAGQRNSPLHF. Supplemented by reference TRBV7-2 and TRBJ1-6, the full variable domain reads GAGVSQSPSNKVTEKGKDVELRCDPISGHTALYWYRQSLGQGLEFLIYFQGNSAPDKSGLPSDRFSAERTGGSVSTLTIQRTQQEDSAVYLCASSLAGQRNSPLHFGNGTRLTVT.

The CDR3, as DNA: TGTGCCAGCACCTCCTGGGGAGGTCTGGGCTACACCTTC. The encoded protein is CASTSWGGLGYTF. J is TRBJ1-2 and V is TRBV6-5; D remains ambiguous. Germline CDR1 and CDR2: MNHEY and SVGAGI. Deletions cut 7 bases from V and 8 bases from J, with 17 bases between. The CDR3 is made up of 13 amino acids.

This clone was picked up a small number of times. The chain links TRBV15 to TRBJ1-3; D gene uncertain. Germline CDR1 reads LNHNV; CDR2 reads YYDKDF (reference sequence). V lost 0 bases and J lost 0, with 9 bases in between. There are 16 residues in the CDR3. CDR3 amino acids: CATSREGRVSGNTIYF. In DNA, the CDR3 is TGTGCCACCAGCAGAGAGGGGAGAGTCTCTGGAAACACCATATATTTT.

The chain has TRBV11-3 and TRBJ1-1, with a weak D call TRBD1 (6 bases). Per germline, CDR1 SGHNT and CDR2 YENEEA. The CDR3 has 13 residues. V lost 5 bases to trimming and J lost 1 base, with 8 bases between them. The CDR3 DNA reads as TGTGCCAGCAGCCGGGACAAGAACACTGAAGCTTTCTTT. Its translation: CASSRDKNTEAFF.

This sequence joins TRBV3-1 (or the pseudogene TRBV3-2) and TRBJ2-7; D is uncertain. The V end lost 2 bases, the J end lost 6 bases, and 11 bases lay between the germline ends. The CDR3 spans 13 residues. In germline, CDR1 is LGHDT, CDR2 YNNKEL (reference sequence). CDR3 sequence: CASSQPVSTEQYF. The CDR3, as DNA: TGTGCCAGCAGCCAACCGGTTAGCACCGAGCAGTACTTC.

J is TRBJ2-2 and V is TRBV11-2, with TRBD2 matching over 10 bases. V lost 5 bases and J lost 1; bases outside the gene matches: 4. The CDR3 covers 16 residues. CDR1 is SGHAT and CDR2 is FQNNGV in the germline V gene. The CDR3 loop reads CASSISGGKNTGELFF. In DNA form, the CDR3 reads TGTGCCAGCAGCATTAGCGGGGGGAAGAACACCGGGGAGCTGTTTTTT. The whole variable domain, filled in from reference TRBV11-2 and TRBJ2-2, reads EAGVAQSPRYKIIEKRQSVAFWCNPISGHATLYWYQQILGQGPKLLIQFQNNGVVDDSQLPKDRFSAERLKGVDSTLKIQPAKLEDSAVYLCASSISGGKNTGELFFGEGSRLTVL.

This clone has just a few counts. This chain joins TRBV5-1 and TRBJ1-2, with TRBD1 matching over 7 bases. In germline, CDR1 is SGHRS, CDR2 YFSETQ. This CDR3 has 15 residues. The V segment lost 3 bases and the J segment 6 bases; nucleotides outside the gene matches: 11. The CDR3 region is CASSSTGVRVDGYTF. CDR3 bases: TGCGCCAGCAGCTCCACAGGGGTTCGCGTGGATGGCTACACCTTC.

The rearrangement joins TRBV4-3 to TRBJ1-3; TRBD1 matches 7 bases. The germline V gene has CDR1 LGHNA and CDR2 YSLEER. The V and J ends lost 0 bases and 3 bases, in that order; junction bases with no gene match: 2. CDR3 length equals 15 residues. The CDR3 bases are TGCGCCAGCAGCCAAGAGGCAGGGGGTGGAAACACCATATATTTT. Its translation is CASSQEAGGGNTIYF.

The chain is built from TRBV4-1 and TRBJ2-5; D gene uncertain. V gave up 1 base and J gave up 2 bases, with 11 bases separating them. There are 15 residues in the CDR3. CDR1 is MGHRA, CDR2 YSYEKL, per germline. DNA of the CDR3: TGCGCCAGCAGCCAAGGACAAGCAGTTCAAGAGACCCAGTACTTC. Translated: CASSQGQAVQETQYF.

The rearrangement uses TRBV19 and TRBJ2-5; maybe TRBD2 (5 bases). The CDR3 sequence is 13 residues long. V dropped 6 bases and J dropped 5 bases, with 13 bases sitting between them. CDR1 and CDR2 (germline): LNHDA, SQIVND (reference sequence). CDR3 nucleotides: TGTGCCAGTAGGGTGAGGGAAGAGGAGACCCAGTACTTC. This encodes CASRVREEETQYF.

The genes are TRBV3-1 (or the pseudogene TRBV3-2) and TRBJ1-2; 7 bases are shared with TRBD1. After removal of 0 bases from V and 4 bases from J, the junction contained 8 bases not matched to a gene. CDR1 is LGHDT, CDR2 YNNKEL, per germline (reference sequence). The CDR3 runs 16 residues. CDR3 region: CASSQEGGQSRYGYTF. In nucleotides, the CDR3 is TGTGCCAGCAGCCAAGAAGGGGGACAGTCCCGCTATGGCTACACCTTC.

The CDR3 region has the DNA TGTGCCAGCAGCTTACAGGGTGATCAGCCCCAGCATTTT. Translated: CASSLQGDQPQHF. The V and J genes are TRBV7-2 and TRBJ1-5, with D maybe TRBD1 (5 bases). The CDR3 totals 13 residues. V was cut by 2 bases and J by 5 bases, with 7 bases left in between. The germline V gene encodes CDR1 SGHTA and CDR2 FQGNSA.

This clone was counted a few times. The chain carries TRBV7-9 and TRBJ1-3, with D hard to call. Germline-derived CDR1 and CDR2 are SEHNR and FQNEAQ (reference sequence). The CDR3 consists of 13 residues. With 7 bases removed from V and 4 bases from J, the gap between germline ends came to 11 bases. The CDR3 sequence: CASTGVSGNTIYF. The CDR3 region has the DNA TGTGCCAGCACTGGCGTTAGCGGAAACACCATATATTTT.

V usage is TRBV5-6 and J usage is TRBJ2-5; TRBD1 matches 7 bases. The V segment lost 4 bases and the J segment 3 bases; nucleotides outside the gene matches: 6. The CDR3 is made up of 14 amino acids. Looked up from germline, CDR1 is SGHDT and CDR2 is YYEEEE. The CDR3 coding sequence is TGTGCCAGCAGCGCTGGGACAGTGGAAGAGACCCAGTACTTC. Translated, it gives CASSAGTVEETQYF.

V gene TRBV4-1 combines with J gene TRBJ2-1, with 7 bases that match TRBD1. The CDR3 is 16 amino acids. Unmatched junction bases numbered 8, after V lost 3 bases and J lost 3 bases. Germline V lookup: CDR1 MGHRA, CDR2 YSYEKL. CDR3 sequence (DNA): TGCGCCAGCAGCCATGGGACAGACCTGCTCTACAATGAGCAGTTCTTC. It translates to CASSHGTDLLYNEQFF.

The V call is TRBV9, the J call TRBJ1-3; 10 nucleotides match TRBD1. This CDR3 spans 17 amino acids. Germline V gene data show CDR1 as SGDLS and CDR2 as YYNGEE. After removal of 0 bases from V and 4 bases from J, the junction contained 7 bases not matched to a gene. The CDR3 protein is CASSVAGDRGKGNTIYF. DNA for the CDR3: TGTGCCAGCAGCGTAGCTGGGGACAGGGGTAAAGGAAACACCATATATTTT. Filled out from reference TRBV9 and TRBJ1-3, the complete variable domain reads DSGVTQTPKHLITATGQRVTLRCSPRSGDLSVYWYQQSLDQGLQFLIQYYNGEERAKGNILERFSAQQFPDLHSELNLSSLELGDSALYFCASSVAGDRGKGNTIYFGEGSWLTVV.

This clone was observed once. The chain has TRBV18 and TRBJ2-1; 11 bases fit TRBD2. V shed 3 bases, J shed 0 bases, and the junction held 7 bases outside the gene matches. CDR1 and CDR2 from the germline V gene are KGHSH and LQKENI. There are 18 residues in the CDR3. Written as DNA, the CDR3 is TGTGCCAGCTCACCTTTTAGCGGGGGGGGAAGCTCCTACAATGAGCAGTTCTTC. Translated, it gives CASSPFSGGGSSYNEQFF.

This clone was counted a single time. This chain joins TRBV29-1 and TRBJ2-7, with TRBD1 matching over 7 bases. Per the germline V gene, CDR1 is SQVTM and CDR2 is ANQGSEA. This CDR3 spans 11 amino acids. After removal of 7 bases from V and 3 bases from J, the junction contained 3 bases not matched to a gene. In DNA form, the CDR3 reads TGCAGCGGGACAGGCGACTACGAGCAGTACTTC. Amino acids: CSGTGDYEQYF.

In this sample, this clone turned up once. V usage is TRBV28 and J usage is TRBJ1-2; D not resolved. V lost 7 bases to trimming and J lost 1 base, with 13 bases between them. Germline V gene sequence: CDR1 MDHEN, CDR2 SYDVKM. The CDR3 sequence is 14 residues long. CDR3 bases: TGTGCCAGCATTGGTCCACTGCTTAACTATGGCTACACCTTC. Translated, it gives CASIGPLLNYGYTF.